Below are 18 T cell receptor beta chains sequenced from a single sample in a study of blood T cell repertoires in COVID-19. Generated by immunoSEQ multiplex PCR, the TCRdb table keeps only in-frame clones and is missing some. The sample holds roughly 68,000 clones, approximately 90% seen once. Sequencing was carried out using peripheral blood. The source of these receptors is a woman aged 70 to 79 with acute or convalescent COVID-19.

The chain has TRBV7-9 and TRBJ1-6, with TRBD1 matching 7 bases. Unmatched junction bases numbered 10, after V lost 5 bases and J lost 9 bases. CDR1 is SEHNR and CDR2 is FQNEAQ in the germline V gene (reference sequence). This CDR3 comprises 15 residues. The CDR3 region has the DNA TGTGCCAGCAGCCGGTTGGAGGGGGCCGGTTCACCCCTCCACTTT. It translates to CASSRLEGAGSPLHF.

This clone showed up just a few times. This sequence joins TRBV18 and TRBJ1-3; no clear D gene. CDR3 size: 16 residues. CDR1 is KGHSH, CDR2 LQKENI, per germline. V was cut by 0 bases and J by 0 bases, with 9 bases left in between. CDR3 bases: TGTGCCAGCTCACCACCGGGGAGCCGCTCTGGAAACACCATATATTTT. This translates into CASSPPGSRSGNTIYF.

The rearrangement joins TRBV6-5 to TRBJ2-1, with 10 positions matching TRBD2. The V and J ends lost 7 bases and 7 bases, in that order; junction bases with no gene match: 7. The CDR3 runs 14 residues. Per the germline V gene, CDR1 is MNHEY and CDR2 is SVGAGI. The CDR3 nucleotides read TGTGCCAGCACTGGGAGCGGGAGGGGGAATGAGCAGTTCTTC. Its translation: CASTGSGRGNEQFF.

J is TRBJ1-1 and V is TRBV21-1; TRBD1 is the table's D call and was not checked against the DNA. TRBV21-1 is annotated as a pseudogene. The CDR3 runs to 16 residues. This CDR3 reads CASSPRTGGMNTEAFF. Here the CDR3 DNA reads TGTGCCAGCAGCCCAAGGACAGGGGGCATGAACACTGAAGCTTTCTTT.

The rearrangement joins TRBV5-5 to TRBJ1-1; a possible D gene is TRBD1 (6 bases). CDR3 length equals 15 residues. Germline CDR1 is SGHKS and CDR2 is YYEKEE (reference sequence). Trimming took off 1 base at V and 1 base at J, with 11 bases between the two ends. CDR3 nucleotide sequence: TGTGCCAGCAGCTTGAGGGGGGGCCAGAACACTGAAGCTTTCTTT. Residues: CASSLRGGQNTEAFF.

The DNA of the CDR3 is TGTGCCAGCAGCTTCGACGGAGGGGCTTCGCGGCAGTACTTC. This codes for CASSFDGGASRQYF. J is TRBJ2-7 and V is TRBV7-2, with D possibly TRBD2 on 6 matching bases. Germline-derived CDR1 and CDR2 are SGHTA and FQGNSA. V lost 3 bases, J lost 9 bases, and 18 bases lay in between. The CDR3 contains 14 residues.

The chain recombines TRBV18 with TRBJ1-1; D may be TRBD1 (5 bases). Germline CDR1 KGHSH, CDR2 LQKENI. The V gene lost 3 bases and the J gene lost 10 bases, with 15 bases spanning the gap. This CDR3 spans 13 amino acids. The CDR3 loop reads CASSPDFPGGAFF. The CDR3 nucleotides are TGTGCCAGCTCACCCGATTTTCCCGGGGGAGCTTTCTTT.

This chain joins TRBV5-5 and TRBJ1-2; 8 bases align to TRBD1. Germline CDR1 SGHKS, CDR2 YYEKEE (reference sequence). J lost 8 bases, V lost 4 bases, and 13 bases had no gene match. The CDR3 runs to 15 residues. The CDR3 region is CASSPRRDRLIGYTF. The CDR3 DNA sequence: TGTGCCAGCAGCCCGCGACGGGACAGGCTCATAGGCTACACCTTC. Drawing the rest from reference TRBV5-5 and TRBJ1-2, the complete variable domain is DAGVTQSPTHLIKTRGQQVTLRCSPISGHKSVSWYQQVLGQGPQFIFQYYEKEERGRGNFPDRFSARQFPNYSSELNVNALLLGDSALYLCASSPRRDRLIGYTFGSGTRLTVV.

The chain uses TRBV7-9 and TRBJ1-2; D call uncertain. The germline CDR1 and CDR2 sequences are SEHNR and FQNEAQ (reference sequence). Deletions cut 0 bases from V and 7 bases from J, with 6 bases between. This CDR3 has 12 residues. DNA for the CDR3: TGTGCCAGCAGCTTAGCCGGGTCTGGCTACACCTTC. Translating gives CASSLAGSGYTF.

The CDR3: CASQGSSYNEQFF. The CDR3 DNA sequence: TGTGCCAGCCAGGGGAGCTCCTACAATGAGCAGTTCTTC. This chain connects TRBV28 to TRBJ2-1; maybe TRBD1 (6 bases). V gave up 8 bases and J gave up 0 bases, with 8 bases separating them. Germline assignment: CDR1 MDHEN and CDR2 SYDVKM. The CDR3 loop spans 13 amino acids.

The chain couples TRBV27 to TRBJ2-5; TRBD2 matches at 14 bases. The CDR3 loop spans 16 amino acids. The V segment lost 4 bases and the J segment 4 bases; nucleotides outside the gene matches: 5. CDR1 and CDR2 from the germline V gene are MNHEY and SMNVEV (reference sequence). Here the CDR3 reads CASSSYGTSGGETQYF. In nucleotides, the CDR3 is TGTGCCAGCAGTTCTTACGGGACTAGCGGGGGAGAGACCCAGTACTTC.

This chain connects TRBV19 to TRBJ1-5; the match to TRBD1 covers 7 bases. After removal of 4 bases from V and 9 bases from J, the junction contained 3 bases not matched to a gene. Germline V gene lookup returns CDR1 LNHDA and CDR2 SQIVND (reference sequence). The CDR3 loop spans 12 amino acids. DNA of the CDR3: TGTGCCAGTAGTAGACAGGGCCGGCCCCAGCATTTT. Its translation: CASSRQGRPQHF.

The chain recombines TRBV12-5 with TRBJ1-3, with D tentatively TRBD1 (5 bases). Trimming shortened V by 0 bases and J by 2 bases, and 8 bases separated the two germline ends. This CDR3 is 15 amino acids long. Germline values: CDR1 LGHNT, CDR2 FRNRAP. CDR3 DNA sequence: TGTGCTAGTGGTTTGGTAATAGGGGCTGGAAACACCATATATTTT. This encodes CASGLVIGAGNTIYF. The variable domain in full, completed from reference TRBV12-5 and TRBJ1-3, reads DARVTQTPRHKVTEMGQEVTMRCQPILGHNTVFWYRQTMMQGLELLAYFRNRAPLDDSGMPKDRFSAEMPDATLATLKIQPSEPRDSAVYFCASGLVIGAGNTIYFGEGSWLTVV.

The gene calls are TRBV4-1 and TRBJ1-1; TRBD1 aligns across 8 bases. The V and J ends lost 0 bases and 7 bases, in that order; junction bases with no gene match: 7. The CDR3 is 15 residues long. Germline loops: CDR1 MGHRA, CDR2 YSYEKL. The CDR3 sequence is CASSQEGRGLGEAFF. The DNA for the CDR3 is TGCGCCAGCAGCCAAGAAGGCAGGGGGCTGGGTGAAGCTTTCTTT.

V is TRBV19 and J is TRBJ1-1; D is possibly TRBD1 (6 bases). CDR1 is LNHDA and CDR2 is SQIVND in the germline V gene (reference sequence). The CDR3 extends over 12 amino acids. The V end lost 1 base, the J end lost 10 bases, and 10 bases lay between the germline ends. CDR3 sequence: CASSIGGTPAFF. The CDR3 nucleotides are TGTGCCAGTAGTATAGGGGGGACACCAGCTTTCTTT.

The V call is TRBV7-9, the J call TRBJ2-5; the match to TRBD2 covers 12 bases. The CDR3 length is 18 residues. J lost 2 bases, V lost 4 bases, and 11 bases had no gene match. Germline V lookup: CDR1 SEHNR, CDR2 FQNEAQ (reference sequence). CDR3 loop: CASSSRLAGVGSQETQYF. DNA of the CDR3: TGTGCCAGCAGCTCACGACTAGCGGGAGTCGGCTCGCAAGAGACCCAGTACTTC.

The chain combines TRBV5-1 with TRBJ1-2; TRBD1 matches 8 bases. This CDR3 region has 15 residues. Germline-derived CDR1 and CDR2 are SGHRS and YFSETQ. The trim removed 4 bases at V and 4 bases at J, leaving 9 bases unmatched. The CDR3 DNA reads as TGCGCCAGCAGCCTTGGCCTCGGACAGGGCTATGGCTACACCTTC. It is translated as CASSLGLGQGYGYTF.

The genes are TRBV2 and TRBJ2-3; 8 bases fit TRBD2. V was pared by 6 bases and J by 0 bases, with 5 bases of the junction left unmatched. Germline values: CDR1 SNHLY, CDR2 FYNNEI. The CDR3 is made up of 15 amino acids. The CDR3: CASRLLAGSTDTQYF. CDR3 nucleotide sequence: TGTGCCAGCAGGCTCCTAGCGGGCAGCACAGATACGCAGTATTTT.